Listed here is a single T cell receptor (beta chain). Its antigen is unidentified. The data originate from a study of somatic mutations in cytotoxic T cells in rheumatoid arthritis. Study-level background: Patient blood, which was peripheral blood collected as 30 ml EDTA, was drawn right after diagnosis and before any treatment started. Findings and caveats of the study: CD8+ clonality rose with age in rheumatoid arthritis patients, unlike in healthy controls. For CD8+ T-cell clonality, rheumatoid arthritis patients and age-matched healthy controls did not differ significantly. The modest underrepresentation of TRBV07 observed in rheumatoid arthritis patients was not subjected to multiple-comparison adjustment.

This CDR3 has 17 residues. CDR1 is LNHDA, CDR2 SQIVND, per germline (reference sequence). Trimming shortened V by 3 bases and J by 1 base, and 19 bases separated the two germline ends. Repertoires were generated with immunoSEQ multiplex PCR, while TCRdb's copy carries only in-frame clones and drops some. This table holds about 7,000 clones, roughly 70% found once. The TCR was taken from an adult with rheumatoid arthritis. The specimen was CD8+ T cells sorted from blood. This chain links TRBV19 with TRBJ2-7; a weak D match, TRBD2 (6 bases). The CDR3 reads CASSIGSGPAGSYEQYF. CDR3 coding DNA: TGTGCCAGTAGTATTGGGTCAGGGCCGGCGGGATCCTACGAGCAGTACTTC.